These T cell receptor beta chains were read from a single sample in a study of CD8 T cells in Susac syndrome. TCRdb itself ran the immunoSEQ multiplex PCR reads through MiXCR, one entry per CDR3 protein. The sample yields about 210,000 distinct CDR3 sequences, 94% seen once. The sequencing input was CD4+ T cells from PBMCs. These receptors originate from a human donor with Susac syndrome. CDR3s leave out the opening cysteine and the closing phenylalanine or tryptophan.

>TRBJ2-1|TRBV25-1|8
ASSSGRQF
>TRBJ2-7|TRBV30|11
AWSVRSGYEQY
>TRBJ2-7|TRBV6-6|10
ASSYDGYEQY
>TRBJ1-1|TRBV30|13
AWSHTQGGGTEAF
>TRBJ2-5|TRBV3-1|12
ASSQGNGGETQY
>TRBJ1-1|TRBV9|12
ASSVRSANTEAF
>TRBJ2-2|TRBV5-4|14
ASSSTTGRSTGELF
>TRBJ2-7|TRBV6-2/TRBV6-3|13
ASGKEPGTGYEQY
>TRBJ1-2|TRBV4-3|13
ASSQDLEGSYGYT
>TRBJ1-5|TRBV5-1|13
ASSLEGTGDQPQH
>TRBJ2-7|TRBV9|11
ASSVEHAGEQY
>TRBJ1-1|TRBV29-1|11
SGGDRQNTEAF
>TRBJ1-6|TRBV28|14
ASSFLPAGGSSPLH
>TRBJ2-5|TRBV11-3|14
ASSRGSAGPQETQY
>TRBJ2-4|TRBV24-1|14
ATSDPTGTGRDIQY
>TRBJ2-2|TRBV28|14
ASSRTGFSGTKELF
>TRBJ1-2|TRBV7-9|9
ASSPSTGYT
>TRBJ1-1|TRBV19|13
ASSTRRQQNTEAF
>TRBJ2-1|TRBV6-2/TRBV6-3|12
ASSLAGEYNEQF
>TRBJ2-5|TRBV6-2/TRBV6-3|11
ASSRGHRETQY
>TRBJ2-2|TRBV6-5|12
ASSYNRDTGELF
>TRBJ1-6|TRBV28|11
ASSRDPNSPLH
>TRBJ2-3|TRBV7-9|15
ASSKDLLAGLTDTQY
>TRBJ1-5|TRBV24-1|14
ATSDPGQGAEQPQH
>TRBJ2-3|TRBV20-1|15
SARDPRSGGSTDTQY
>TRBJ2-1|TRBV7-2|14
ASSLAQGSGGLEQF
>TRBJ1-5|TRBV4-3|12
ASSQVRGLQPQH
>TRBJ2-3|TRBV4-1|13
ASSQVGLSTDTQY
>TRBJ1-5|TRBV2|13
ASSKGAYSNQPQH
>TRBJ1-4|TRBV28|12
ASSFGRDREKLF
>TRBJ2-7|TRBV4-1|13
ASPLGTGTADEQY
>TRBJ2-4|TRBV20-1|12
SADREPGKNIQY
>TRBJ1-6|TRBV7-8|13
ASSLADIMNSPLH
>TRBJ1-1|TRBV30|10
AWRTGNTEAF
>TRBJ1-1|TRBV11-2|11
ASSLASGGGAF
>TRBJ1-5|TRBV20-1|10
SARETGQPQH
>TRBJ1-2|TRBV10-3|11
AITSDRNYGYT
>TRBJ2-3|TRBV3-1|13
ASSQAAGDTDTQY
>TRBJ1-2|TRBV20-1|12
SAVRRGDDYGYT
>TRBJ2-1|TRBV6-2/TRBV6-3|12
ASSYAGEIYEQF
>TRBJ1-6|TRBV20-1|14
SARDVQGLYNSPLH
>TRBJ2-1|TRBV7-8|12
ASREGNSYNEQF
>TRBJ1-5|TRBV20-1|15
SARDWRRLLRGQPQH
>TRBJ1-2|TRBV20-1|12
SAPQGAEDYGYT
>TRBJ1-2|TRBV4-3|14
ASSQDPGRINYGYT
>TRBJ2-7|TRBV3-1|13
ASSQDLVRGYEQY